One sample yielded the 5 T cell receptor beta chains listed below, sequenced in a study of T-cell memory formation after mild COVID-19. TCRdb re-called the 5' RACE reads through MiXCR, storing one row per CDR3 protein. Of about 260,000 distinct CDR3 sequences listed, 8.2% are singletons. The sample consisted of PBMCs or a T cell subset sorted from them (not recorded which). The receptors were sampled from a man aged 18 to 29 who had mild COVID-19 (a few samples of this study predate the infection). Cell type and time point are not known.

V gene TRBV6-1 combines with J gene TRBJ1-1, with D unresolved. There are 13 residues in the CDR3. Germline V gives CDR1 MNHNS, CDR2 SASEGT. V shed 9 bases and J shed 1 base, with 12 bases lying between them. The CDR3 sequence: CASNPSENTEAFF. As DNA, the CDR3 is TGTGCCAGTAATCCTTCGGAGAACACTGAAGCTTTCTTT.

This clonotype was counted a few times. The genes are TRBV20-1 and TRBJ2-3, with 9 bases identical to TRBD2. V gave up 6 bases and J gave up 5 bases; unmatched junction bases: 9. Germline values: CDR1 DFQATT, CDR2 SNEGSKA (reference sequence). The CDR3 has 14 amino acids. The CDR3 loop reads CSAERGSGGDTQYF. In nucleotides, the CDR3 is TGCAGTGCCGAGAGGGGTAGCGGGGGAGATACGCAGTATTTT.

As to this clonotype: The junction differs from germline at one of its ends, possibly a read error. V is TRBV4-1 and J is TRBJ1-5; weak D call: TRBD1 (5 bases). CDR1 MGHRA and CDR2 YSYEKL come from the germline V gene. This CDR3 region has 17 residues. CDR3: CASSQGFGRQPNQPQHF. CDR3 sequence (DNA): TGCGCCAGCAGCCAAGGATTTGGAAGACAGCCCAATCAACCCCAGCATTTT.

Only a few counts were recorded for this clonotype. The chain is built from TRBV29-1 and TRBJ2-7, with TRBD1 identical over 7 bases. V dropped 4 bases and J dropped 0; count of bases not matched to a gene: 0. The length of the CDR3 is 12 residues. Germline V gene lookup returns CDR1 SQVTM and CDR2 ANQGSEA. This CDR3 is CSVGDSSYEQYV. CDR3 coding DNA: TGCAGCGTTGGGGACAGCTCCTACGAGCAGTACGTC.

This clonotype has just a few counts. This chain connects TRBV30 to TRBJ2-5, with 8 bases identical to TRBD2. V gave up 2 bases and J gave up 4 bases; unmatched junction bases: 6. The CDR3 is made up of 14 amino acids. The germline V gene has CDR1 GTSNPN and CDR2 SVGIG (reference sequence). The chain's CDR3 is CAWSPTSVRETQYF. CDR3 nucleotides: TGTGCCTGGAGTCCGACTAGCGTGAGAGAGACCCAGTACTTC.